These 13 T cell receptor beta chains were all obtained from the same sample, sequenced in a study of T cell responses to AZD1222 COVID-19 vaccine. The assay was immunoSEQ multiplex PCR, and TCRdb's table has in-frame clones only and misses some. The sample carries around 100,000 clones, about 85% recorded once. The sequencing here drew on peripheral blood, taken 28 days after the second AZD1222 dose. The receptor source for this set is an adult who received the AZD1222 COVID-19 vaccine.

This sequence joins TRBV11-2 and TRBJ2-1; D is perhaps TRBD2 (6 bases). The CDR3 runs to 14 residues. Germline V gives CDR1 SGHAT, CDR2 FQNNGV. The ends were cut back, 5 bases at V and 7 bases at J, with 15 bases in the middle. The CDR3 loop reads CASSHYVEGNEQFF. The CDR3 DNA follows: TGTGCCAGCAGCCACTATGTGGAGGGGAATGAGCAGTTCTTC. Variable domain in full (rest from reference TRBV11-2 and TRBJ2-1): EAGVAQSPRYKIIEKRQSVAFWCNPISGHATLYWYQQILGQGPKLLIQFQNNGVVDDSQLPKDRFSAERLKGVDSTLKIQPAKLEDSAVYLCASSHYVEGNEQFFGPGTRLTVL.

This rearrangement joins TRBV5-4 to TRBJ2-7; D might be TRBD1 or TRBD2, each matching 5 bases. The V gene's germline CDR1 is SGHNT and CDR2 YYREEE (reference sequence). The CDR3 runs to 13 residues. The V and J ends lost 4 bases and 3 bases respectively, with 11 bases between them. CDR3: CASSQGRNYEQYF. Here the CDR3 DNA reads TGTGCCAGCAGCCAGGGACGGAACTACGAGCAGTACTTC. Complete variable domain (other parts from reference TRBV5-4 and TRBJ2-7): ETGVTQSPTHLIKTRGQQVTLRCSSQSGHNTVSWYQQALGQGPQFIFQYYREEENGRGNFPPRFSGLQFPNYSSELNVNALELDDSALYLCASSQGRNYEQYFGPGTRLTVT.

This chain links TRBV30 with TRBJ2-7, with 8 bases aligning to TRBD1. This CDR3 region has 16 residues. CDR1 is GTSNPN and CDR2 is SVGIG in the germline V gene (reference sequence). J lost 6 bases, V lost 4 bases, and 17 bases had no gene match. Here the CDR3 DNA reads TGTGCCTGGATGTCGGCGTGGGGGACAGGCAGTTTCGAGCAGTACTTC. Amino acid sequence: CAWMSAWGTGSFEQYF.

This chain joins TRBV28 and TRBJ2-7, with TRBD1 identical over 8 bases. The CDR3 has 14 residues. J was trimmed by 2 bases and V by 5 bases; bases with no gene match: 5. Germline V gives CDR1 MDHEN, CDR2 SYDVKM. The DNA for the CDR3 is TGTGCCAGCAGTATCTACAGGGGGACCTACGAGCAGTACTTC. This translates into CASSIYRGTYEQYF.

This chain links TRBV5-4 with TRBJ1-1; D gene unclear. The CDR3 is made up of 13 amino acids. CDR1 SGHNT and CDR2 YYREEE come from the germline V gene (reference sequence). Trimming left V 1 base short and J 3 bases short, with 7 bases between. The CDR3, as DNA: TGTGCCAGCAGCTTGACAGTGGACACTGAAGCTTTCTTT. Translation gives CASSLTVDTEAFF.

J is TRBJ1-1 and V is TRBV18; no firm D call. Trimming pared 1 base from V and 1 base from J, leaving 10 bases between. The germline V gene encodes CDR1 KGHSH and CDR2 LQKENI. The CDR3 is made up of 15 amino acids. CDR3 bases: TGTGCCAGCTCACCACTACGGGTCAGGAACACTGAAGCTTTCTTT. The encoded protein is CASSPLRVRNTEAFF.

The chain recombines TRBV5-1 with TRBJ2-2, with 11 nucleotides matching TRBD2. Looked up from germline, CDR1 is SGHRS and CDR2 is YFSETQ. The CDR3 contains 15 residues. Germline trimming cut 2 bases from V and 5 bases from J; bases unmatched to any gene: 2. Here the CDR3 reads CASSLLAGETGELFF. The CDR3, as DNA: TGCGCCAGCAGCTTACTAGCGGGAGAAACCGGGGAGCTGTTTTTT.

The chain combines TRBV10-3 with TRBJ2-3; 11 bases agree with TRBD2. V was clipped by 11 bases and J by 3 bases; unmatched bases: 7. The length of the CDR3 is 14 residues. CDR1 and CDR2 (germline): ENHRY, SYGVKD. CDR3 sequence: CAAEASGGTDTQYF. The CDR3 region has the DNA TGTGCCGCCGAGGCTAGCGGGGGGACAGATACGCAGTATTTT.

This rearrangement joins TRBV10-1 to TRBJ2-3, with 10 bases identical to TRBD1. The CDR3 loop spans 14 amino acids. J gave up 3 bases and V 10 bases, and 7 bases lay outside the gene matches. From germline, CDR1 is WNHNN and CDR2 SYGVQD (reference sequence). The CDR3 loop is CATYRDRGTDTQYF. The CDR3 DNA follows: TGCGCCACTTACCGGGACAGGGGAACAGATACGCAGTATTTT.

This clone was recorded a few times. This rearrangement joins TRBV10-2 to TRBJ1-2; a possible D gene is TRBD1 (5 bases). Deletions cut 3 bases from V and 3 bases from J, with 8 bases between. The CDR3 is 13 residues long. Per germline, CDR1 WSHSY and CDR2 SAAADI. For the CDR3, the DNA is TGCGCCAGCAGTGATGGCAGGGACTATGGCTACACCTTC. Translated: CASSDGRDYGYTF.

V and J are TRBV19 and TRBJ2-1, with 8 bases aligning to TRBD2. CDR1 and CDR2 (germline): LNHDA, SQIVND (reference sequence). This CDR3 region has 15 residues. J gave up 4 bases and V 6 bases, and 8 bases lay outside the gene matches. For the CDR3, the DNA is TGTGCCAGTAGGAGGACTAGCAGTGTTTACAATGAGCAGTTCTTC. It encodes CASRRTSSVYNEQFF.

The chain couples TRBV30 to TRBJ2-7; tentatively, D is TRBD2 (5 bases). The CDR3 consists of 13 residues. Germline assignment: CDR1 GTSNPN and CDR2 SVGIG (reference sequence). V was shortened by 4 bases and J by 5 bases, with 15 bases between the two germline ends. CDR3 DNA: TGTGCCTGGACGGGGTTGGCGGTCCACGAGCAGTACTTC. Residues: CAWTGLAVHEQYF.

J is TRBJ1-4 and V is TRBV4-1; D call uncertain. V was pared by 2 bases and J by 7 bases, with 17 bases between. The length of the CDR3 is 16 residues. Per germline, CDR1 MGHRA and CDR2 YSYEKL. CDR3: CASSQSEGPRLEKLFF. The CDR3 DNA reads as TGCGCCAGCAGCCAATCCGAGGGTCCCAGGCTTGAAAAACTGTTTTTT.